This T cell receptor (beta chain) emerged from a study of T cells in Graves' hyperthyroidism and ophthalmopathy (dated by TCRdb to between 2017 and 2020). About the investigation overall: Peripheral blood was sampled at the time of initial diagnosis, prior to any treatment. To identify TCR V-J signatures that set the groups apart, the researchers used a discovery cohort of 90 to 100 patients, made up of 40 to 45 with Graves' ophthalmopathy and about 55 with stable Graves' hyperthyroidism. An independent validation cohort of about 19 hyperthyroidism patients and 17 patients who later progressed to ophthalmopathy tested prospective prediction of ophthalmopathy. For training and testing, the 100 or so patients in the discovery cohort were randomly divided in a 7:3 ratio. Thyroid tissue and blood T-cell repertoires from about 6 Graves' hyperthyroidism patients were also compared in the study. After blood sampling, hyperthyroidism patients were treated with methimazole at a starting dose of 30 mg daily, and ophthalmopathy patients were treated with high-dose intravenous methylprednisolone. TCR Vbeta CDR3 sequencing of 120 to 150 peripheral blood samples (about 45 ophthalmopathy, 75 or so hyperthyroidism and roughly 17 progressor patients) is reported in the paper.

The study at large found these results: During validation, the model predicted progression to ophthalmopathy a median of about 6.5 months ahead of onset, with almost 71% sensitivity and 72.22% specificity. Most expanded thyroid clonotypes (frequency above 0.001) were also detected in blood, suggesting blood repertoires may reflect thyroid immune responses. Sample size was not statistically predetermined, and investigators were not blinded to group allocation. A 13 V-J signature model separated ophthalmopathy from stable hyperthyroidism, with about 90% sensitivity and around 84% specificity in cross-validation and 80%/75% in testing.

Graves' hyperthyroidism was defined as stable when no progression to ophthalmopathy occurred over 18 months of follow-up. The hyperthyroidism patients were between 18 and 65 years old and newly diagnosed, with a disease duration of less than 2 months. Patients with uncontrolled infections, other autoimmune diseases, pregnancy or lactation were excluded. Diagnoses relied on clinical symptoms, serum thyroxine and TRAb, thyroid ultrasound and orbital computed tomography. Ficoll-Paque density gradient centrifugation was used to isolate PBMCs from 9.5 to 10 ml of fresh peripheral blood. Total RNA was extracted with Trizol reagent, and quality was checked on an Agilent 2100 Bioanalyzer. TCR beta CDR3 regions were amplified from RNA transcripts. A first-round RT-PCR of the TCR CDR3 used the HTBI primer set with the Qiagen OneStep RT-PCR kit. A second multiplex PCR round built the libraries, followed by size selection and purification. Sequencing of the libraries was done on an Illumina HiSeq2000 using paired-end 100 bp reads. The authors processed their data as follows. Raw data were processed with SOAPnuke, discarding reads with adapters, uncalled bases, mean Phred below 15, or no exact constant-primer or identifier match. COPE v1.2.5 was used to merge the high-quality paired reads, and each unique nucleotide sequence was defined as a clonotype. Clonotypes were aligned to IMGT TRBV, TRBD and TRBJ reference segments using MiTCR v1.1. Analysis was restricted to V-J combinations with a frequency above 0.0001, which covered 98% to 99.2% of repertoires. The TCS score was defined as F50 (clonal expansion) divided by E x V (chaos), with BLOSUM62-based TCRdist calculated between CDR3 peptides within each V-J. Welch's t-statistics and random forest reduced some 510 V-J features to about 12, which were used in a naive Bayes classifier (R e1071). TCRdb took the public reads, trimmed them with fastp at Q25, ran MiXCR for clone calling and kept in-frame beta chains. CDR3 protein duplicates are merged, each entry listing the most common genes and DNA. In this record, the V and J calls reflect TCRdb's handling and not the investigators' own analysis. In all, the sample holds hundreds of thousands of distinct CDR3 sequences, and about 15% of those were seen once. The ten largest account for around a third of the sample.

The CDR3 runs 15 amino acids, cysteine and phenylalanine included. The retained sequence is limited to the CDR3, 45 bases, with the frame set at the first base. Per the germline V gene (reference sequence), LGHDT is the CDR1 and YNNKEL is the CDR2. After removal of 1 base from V and 3 bases from J, the junction retains 2 bases not matched to a gene. To note about this clonotype: The antigen it binds to is not known. Base qualities are missing; no much larger clone stands one base away.

This receptor chain uses TRBV3-1 and TRBJ2-5, and 10 junctional nucleotides match TRBD2. The sequencing input was blood. This TCR was sampled from a woman in her 30s with Graves' hyperthyroidism. The sequenced DNA: TGTGCCAGCAGCCAAGGGACTAGCGGTAAAGAGACCCAGTACTTC. It translates as CASSQGTSGKETQYF.